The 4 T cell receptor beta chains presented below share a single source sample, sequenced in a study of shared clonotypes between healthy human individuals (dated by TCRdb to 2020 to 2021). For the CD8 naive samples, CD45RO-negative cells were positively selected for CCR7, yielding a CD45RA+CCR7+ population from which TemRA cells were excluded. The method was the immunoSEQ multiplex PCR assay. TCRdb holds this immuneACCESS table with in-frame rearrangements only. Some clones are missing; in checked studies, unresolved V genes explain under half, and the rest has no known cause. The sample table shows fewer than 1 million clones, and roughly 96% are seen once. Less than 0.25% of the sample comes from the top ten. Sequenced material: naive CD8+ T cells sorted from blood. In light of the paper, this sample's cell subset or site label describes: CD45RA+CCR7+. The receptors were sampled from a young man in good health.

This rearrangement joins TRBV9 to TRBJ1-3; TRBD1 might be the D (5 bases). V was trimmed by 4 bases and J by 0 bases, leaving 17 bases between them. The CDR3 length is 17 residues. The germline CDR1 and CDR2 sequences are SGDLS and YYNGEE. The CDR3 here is CASSPRGTGYSGNTIYF. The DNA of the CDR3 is TGTGCCAGCAGCCCCCGGGGGACCGGGTACTCTGGAAACACCATATATTTT.

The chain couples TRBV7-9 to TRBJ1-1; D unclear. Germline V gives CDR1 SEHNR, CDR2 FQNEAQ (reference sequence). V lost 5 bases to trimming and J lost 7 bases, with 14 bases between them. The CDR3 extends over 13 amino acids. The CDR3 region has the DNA TGTGCCAGCAGCCCCTCCGGAGCCAGTGAAGCTTTCTTT. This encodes CASSPSGASEAFF. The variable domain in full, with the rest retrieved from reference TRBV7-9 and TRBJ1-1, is DTGVSQNPRHKITKRGQNVTFRCDPISEHNRLYWYRQTLGQGPEFLTYFQNEAQLEKSRLLSDRFSAERPKGSFSTLEIQRTEQGDSAMYLCASSPSGASEAFFGQGTRLTVV.

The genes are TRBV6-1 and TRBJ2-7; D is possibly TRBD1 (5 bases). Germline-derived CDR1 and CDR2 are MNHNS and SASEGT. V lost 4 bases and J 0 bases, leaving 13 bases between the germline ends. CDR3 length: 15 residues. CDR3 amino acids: CASSAGLTISYEQYF. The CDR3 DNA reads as TGTGCCAGCAGTGCAGGGCTCACCATCTCCTACGAGCAGTACTTC.

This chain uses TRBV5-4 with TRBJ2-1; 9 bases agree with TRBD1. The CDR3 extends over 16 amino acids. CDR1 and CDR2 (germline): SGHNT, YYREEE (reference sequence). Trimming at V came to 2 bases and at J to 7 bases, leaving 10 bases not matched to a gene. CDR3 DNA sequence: TGTGCCAGCAGCTTCACCGGGACAGGGTATTTGAATGAGCAGTTCTTC. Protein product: CASSFTGTGYLNEQFF.